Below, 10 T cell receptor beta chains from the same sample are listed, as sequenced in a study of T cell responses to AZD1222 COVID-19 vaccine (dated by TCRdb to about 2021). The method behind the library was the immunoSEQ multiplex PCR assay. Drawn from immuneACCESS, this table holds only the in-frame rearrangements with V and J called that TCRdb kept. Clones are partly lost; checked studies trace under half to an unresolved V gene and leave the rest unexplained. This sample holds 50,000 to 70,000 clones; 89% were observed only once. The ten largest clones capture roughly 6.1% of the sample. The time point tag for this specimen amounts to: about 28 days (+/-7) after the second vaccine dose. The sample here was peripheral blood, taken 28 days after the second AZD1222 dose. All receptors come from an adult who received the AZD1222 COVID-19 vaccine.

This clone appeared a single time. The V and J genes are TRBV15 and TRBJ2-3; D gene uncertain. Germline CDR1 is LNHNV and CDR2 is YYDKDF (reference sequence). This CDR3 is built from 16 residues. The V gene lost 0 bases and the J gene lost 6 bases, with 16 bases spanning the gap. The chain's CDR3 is CATSREVMARSDTQYF. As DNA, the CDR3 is TGTGCCACCAGCAGAGAGGTGATGGCGAGGTCGGATACGCAGTATTTT.

CDR3 in amino acids: CASSPYGATMNTEAFF. The CDR3 nucleotides read TGCGCCAGCAGCCCCTACGGGGCTACGATGAACACTGAAGCTTTCTTT. The chain is built from TRBV5-1 and TRBJ1-1; tentatively, D is TRBD1 (5 bases). V lost 4 bases and J 0 bases, leaving 16 bases between the germline ends. This CDR3 has 16 amino acids. Germline CDR1 reads SGHRS; CDR2 reads YFSETQ.

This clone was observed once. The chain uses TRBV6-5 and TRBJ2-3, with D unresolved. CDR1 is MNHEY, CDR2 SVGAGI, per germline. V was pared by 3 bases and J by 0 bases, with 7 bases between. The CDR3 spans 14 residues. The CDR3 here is CASSYRLSTDTQYF. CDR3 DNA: TGTGCCAGCAGTTATCGCCTTAGCACAGATACGCAGTATTTT.

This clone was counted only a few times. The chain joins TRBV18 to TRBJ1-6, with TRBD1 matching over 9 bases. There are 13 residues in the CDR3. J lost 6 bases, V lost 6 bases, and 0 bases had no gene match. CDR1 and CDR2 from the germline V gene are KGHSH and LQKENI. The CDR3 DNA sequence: TGTGCCAGCTCGGGACAGGGTAATTCACCCCTCCACTTT. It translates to CASSGQGNSPLHF.

This CDR3 is CATSDPRVDSYEQYF. The DNA for the CDR3 is TGTGCCACCAGTGACCCCCGGGTGGACTCCTACGAGCAGTACTTC. The V and J genes are TRBV24-1 and TRBJ2-7; D unclear. This CDR3 comprises 15 residues. V shed 4 bases and J shed 0 bases, with 12 bases lying between them. Germline CDR1 reads KGHDR; CDR2 reads SFDVKD.

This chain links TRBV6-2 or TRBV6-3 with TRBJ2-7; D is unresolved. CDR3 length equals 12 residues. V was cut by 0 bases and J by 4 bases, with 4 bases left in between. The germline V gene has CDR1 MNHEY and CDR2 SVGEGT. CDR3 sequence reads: CASSYSDYEQYF. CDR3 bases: TGTGCCAGCAGTTACTCCGATTACGAGCAGTACTTC.

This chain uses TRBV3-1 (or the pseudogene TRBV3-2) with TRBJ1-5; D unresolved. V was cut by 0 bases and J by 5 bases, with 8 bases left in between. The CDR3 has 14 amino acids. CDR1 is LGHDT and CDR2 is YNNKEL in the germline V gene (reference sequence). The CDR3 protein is CASSQEGGHQPQHF. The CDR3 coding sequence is TGTGCCAGCAGCCAAGAGGGTGGGCATCAGCCCCAGCATTTT.

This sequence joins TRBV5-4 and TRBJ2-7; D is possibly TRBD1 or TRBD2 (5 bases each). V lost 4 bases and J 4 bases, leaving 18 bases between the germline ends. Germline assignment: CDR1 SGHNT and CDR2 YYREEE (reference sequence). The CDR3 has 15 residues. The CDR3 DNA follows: TGTGCCAGCAGCGCATCCGGGACCTCCCTTTACGAGCAGTACTTC. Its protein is CASSASGTSLYEQYF.

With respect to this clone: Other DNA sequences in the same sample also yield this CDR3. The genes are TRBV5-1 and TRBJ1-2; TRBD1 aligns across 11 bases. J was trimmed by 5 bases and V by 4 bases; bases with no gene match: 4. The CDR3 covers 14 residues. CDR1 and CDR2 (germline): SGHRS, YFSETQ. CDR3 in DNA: TGCGCCAGCAGCCTGGGACAGGGGGATTATGGCTACACCTTC. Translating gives CASSLGQGDYGYTF.

In DNA, the CDR3 is TGTGCCAGCAGCACCGGGACGGTGAATGAAAAACTGTTTTTT. Protein: CASSTGTVNEKLFF. V usage is TRBV7-8 and J usage is TRBJ1-4; TRBD1 might be the D (5 bases). The length of the CDR3 is 14 residues. CDR1 SGHVS and CDR2 FQNEAQ come from the germline V gene. Trimming removed 5 bases from V and 5 bases from J, with 12 bases in between.